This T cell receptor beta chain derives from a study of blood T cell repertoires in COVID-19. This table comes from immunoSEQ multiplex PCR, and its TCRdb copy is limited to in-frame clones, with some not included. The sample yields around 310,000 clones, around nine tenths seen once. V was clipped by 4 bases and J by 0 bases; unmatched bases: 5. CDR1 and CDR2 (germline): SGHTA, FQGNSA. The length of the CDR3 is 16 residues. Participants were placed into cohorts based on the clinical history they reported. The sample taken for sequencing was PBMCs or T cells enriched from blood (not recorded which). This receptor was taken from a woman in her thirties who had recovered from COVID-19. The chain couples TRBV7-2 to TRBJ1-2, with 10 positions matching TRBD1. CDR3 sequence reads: CASSSDRGLTNYGYTF. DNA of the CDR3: TGTGCCAGCAGCTCGGACAGGGGGTTAACTAACTATGGCTACACCTTC.